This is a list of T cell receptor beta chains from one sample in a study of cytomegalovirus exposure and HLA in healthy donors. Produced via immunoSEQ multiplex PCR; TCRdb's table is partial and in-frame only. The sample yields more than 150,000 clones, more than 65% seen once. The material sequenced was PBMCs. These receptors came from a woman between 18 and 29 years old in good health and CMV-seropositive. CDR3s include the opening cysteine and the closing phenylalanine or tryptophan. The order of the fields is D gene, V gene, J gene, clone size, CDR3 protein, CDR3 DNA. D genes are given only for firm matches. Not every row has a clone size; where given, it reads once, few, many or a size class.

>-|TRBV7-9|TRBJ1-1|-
CASSLRGTEAFF
TGTGCCAGCAGCTTAAGGGGCACTGAAGCTTTCTTT
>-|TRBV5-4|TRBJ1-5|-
CASSQGGGEGPQHF
TGTGCCAGCAGCCAAGGTGGGGGCGAAGGGCCCCAGCATTTT
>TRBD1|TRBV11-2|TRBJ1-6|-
CAAGQGASPLHF
TGTGCAGCAGGACAGGGGGCTTCACCCCTCCACTTT
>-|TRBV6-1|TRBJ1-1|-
CASSELGTRGNQKAFF
TGTGCCAGCAGTGAACTCGGAACGCGGGGAAATCAGAAAGCTTTCTTT
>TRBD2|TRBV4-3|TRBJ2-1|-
CASSQEAAGGLNEQFF
TGCGCCAGCAGCCAAGAAGCTGCGGGGGGGCTGAATGAGCAGTTCTTC
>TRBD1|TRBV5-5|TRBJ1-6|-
CASSQGQVNSPLHF
TGTGCCAGCAGCCAGGGACAGGTTAATTCACCCCTCCACTTT
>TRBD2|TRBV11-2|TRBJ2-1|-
CASSSLAGIHNEQFF
TGTGCCAGCAGCTCCCTAGCGGGGATTCACAATGAGCAGTTCTTC
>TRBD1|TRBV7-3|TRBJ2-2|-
CASSLQGANTGELFF
TGTGCCAGCAGCCTACAGGGGGCGAACACCGGGGAGCTGTTTTTT
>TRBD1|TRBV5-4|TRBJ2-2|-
CASSRGQGTGELFF
TGTGCCAGCAGCCGGGGACAGGGGACCGGGGAGCTGTTTTTT
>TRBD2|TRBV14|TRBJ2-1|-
CASSQQRGNNEQFF
TGTGCCAGCAGCCAACAGCGGGGGAACAATGAGCAGTTCTTC
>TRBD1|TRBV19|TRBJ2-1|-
CASSSGGQGASYNEQFF
TGTGCCAGTAGTTCTGGTGGACAGGGGGCCTCCTACAATGAGCAGTTCTTC
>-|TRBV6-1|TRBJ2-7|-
CASSEGPYEQYF
TGTGCCAGCAGTGAAGGGCCTTACGAGCAGTACTTC
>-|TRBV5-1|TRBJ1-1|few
CASSLEGMNTEAFF
TGCGCCAGCAGCTTGGAGGGGATGAACACTGAAGCTTTCTTT
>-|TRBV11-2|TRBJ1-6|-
CASSSSRGFYNSPLHF
TGTGCCAGCAGCTCAAGCAGGGGATTTTATAATTCACCCCTCCACTTT
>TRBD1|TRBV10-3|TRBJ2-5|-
CAISGQGAGETQYF
TGTGCCATCAGTGGACAGGGGGCAGGAGAGACCCAGTACTTC
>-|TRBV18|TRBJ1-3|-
CASSPLDSSGNTIYF
TGTGCCAGCTCACCACTGGACAGCTCTGGAAACACCATATATTTT
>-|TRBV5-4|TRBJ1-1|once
CASSGNGGNTEAFF
TGTGCCAGCAGCGGGAACGGGGGTAACACTGAAGCTTTCTTT
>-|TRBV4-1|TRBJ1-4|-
CASSQGGAGPINEKLFF
TGCGCCAGCAGCCAAGGAGGAGCAGGGCCTATTAATGAAAAACTGTTTTTT
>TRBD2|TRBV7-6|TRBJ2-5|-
CASSSPSGTNQETQYF
TGTGCCAGCAGCTCTCCTAGCGGGACTAACCAAGAGACCCAGTACTTC
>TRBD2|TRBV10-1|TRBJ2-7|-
CASSRLAGNSSYEQYF
TGCGCCAGCAGTCGATTAGCGGGGAATAGCTCCTACGAGCAGTACTTC
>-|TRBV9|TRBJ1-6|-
CASKSAGRHSPLHF
TGTGCCAGCAAGTCAGCGGGGCGGCATTCACCCCTCCACTTT
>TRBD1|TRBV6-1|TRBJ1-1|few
CASSEARYRTGIPEAFF
TGTGCCAGCAGTGAAGCACGATATCGGACAGGGATTCCTGAAGCTTTCTTT
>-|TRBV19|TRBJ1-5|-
CATGQPQHF
TGTGCCACCGGTCAGCCCCAGCATTTT
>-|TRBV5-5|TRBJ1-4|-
CASSHWAGREEKLFF
TGTGCCAGCAGCCACTGGGCAGGGCGTGAGGAAAAACTGTTTTTT
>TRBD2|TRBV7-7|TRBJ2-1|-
CASSLTGGNEQFF
TGTGCCAGCAGCTTAACGGGGGGGAATGAGCAGTTCTTC
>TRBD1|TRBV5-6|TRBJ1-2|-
CASSLRYPGQGHGYTF
TGTGCCAGCAGCTTGCGATACCCGGGACAGGGCCATGGCTACACCTTC
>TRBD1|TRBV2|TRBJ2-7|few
CATSGDRGYEQYF
TGTGCCACGAGCGGGGACAGGGGCTACGAGCAGTACTTC
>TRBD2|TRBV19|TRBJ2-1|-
CASRVTGGSEQFF
TGTGCCAGTAGGGTAACGGGCGGGAGTGAGCAGTTCTTC
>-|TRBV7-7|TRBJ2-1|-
CASSLLGGSGNEQFF
TGTGCCAGCAGCTTACTTGGGGGCTCTGGCAATGAGCAGTTCTTC
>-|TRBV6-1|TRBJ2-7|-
CASRSDSYEQYF
TGTGCCAGCAGGTCAGACTCATACGAGCAGTACTTC
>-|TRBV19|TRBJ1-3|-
CASSRGGNTIYF
TGTGCCAGTAGTAGAGGTGGAAACACCATATATTTT
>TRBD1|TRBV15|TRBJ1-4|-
CATSRPFQGANEKLFF
TGTGCCACCAGCAGACCTTTTCAGGGGGCTAATGAAAAACTGTTTTTT
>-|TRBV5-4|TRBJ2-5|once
CASSLGGFSGQETQYF
TGTGCCAGCAGCTTGGGCGGGTTTTCGGGACAAGAGACCCAGTACTTC
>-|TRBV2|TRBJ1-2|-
CASPDRGGYTF
TGTGCCAGCCCAGACCGAGGGGGCTACACCTTC
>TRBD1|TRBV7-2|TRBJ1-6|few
CASSLAGQGYSPLHF
TGTGCCAGCAGCTTAGCCGGACAGGGATATTCACCCCTCCACTTT
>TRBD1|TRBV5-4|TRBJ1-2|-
CASTLVGGAGYGYTF
TGTGCCAGCACCTTGGTAGGGGGCGCTGGCTATGGCTACACCTTC
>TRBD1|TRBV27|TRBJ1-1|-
CASRTGTGGVRPEAFF
TGTGCCAGCAGGACTGGGACAGGGGGGGTGAGACCTGAAGCTTTCTTT
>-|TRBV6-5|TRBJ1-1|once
CATIYLRGTEAFF
TGTGCCACCATTTACTTAAGGGGCACTGAAGCTTTCTTT
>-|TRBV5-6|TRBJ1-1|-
CASSPRGGRGEAFF
TGTGCCAGCAGCCCCCGTGGGGGCCGAGGGGAAGCTTTCTTT
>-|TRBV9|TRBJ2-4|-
CASSAGTPLAKNIQYF
TGTGCCAGCAGCGCCGGGACACCTCTAGCCAAAAACATTCAGTACTTC
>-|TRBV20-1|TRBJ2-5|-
CSAPGETQYF
TGCAGTGCCCCCGGGGAGACCCAGTACTTC
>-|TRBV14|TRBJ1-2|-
CASSQHQSGGYTF
TGTGCCAGCAGCCAACACCAATCGGGTGGCTACACCTTC
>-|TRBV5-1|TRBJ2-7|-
CASRRVLSDEQYF
TGCGCCAGCCGCAGGGTTCTGTCAGACGAGCAGTACTTC
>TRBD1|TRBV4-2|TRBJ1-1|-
CASSQGLDRAEKAFF
TGTGCCAGCAGCCAAGGCTTGGACAGGGCCGAAAAAGCTTTCTTT
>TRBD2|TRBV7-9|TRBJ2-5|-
CASSELWAGGTQYF
TGTGCCAGCAGCGAGTTATGGGCGGGGGGGACCCAGTACTTC
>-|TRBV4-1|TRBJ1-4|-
CASSQSTGSEKLFF
TGCGCCAGCAGCCAATCTACAGGGAGTGAAAAACTGTTTTTT
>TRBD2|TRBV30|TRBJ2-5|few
CAWSVPSGVPETQYF
TGTGCCTGGAGTGTACCTAGCGGGGTCCCAGAGACCCAGTACTTC
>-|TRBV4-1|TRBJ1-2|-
CASSQEVQAQANYGYTF
TGCGCCAGCAGCCAAGAGGTCCAGGCCCAAGCTAACTATGGCTACACCTTC
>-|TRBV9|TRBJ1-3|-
CASSGDRHFSGNTIYF
TGTGCCAGCAGCGGAGACAGGCACTTCTCTGGAAACACCATATATTTT
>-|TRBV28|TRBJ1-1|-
CASSSGTGIHSEAFF
TGTGCCAGCAGCTCGGGTACAGGGATCCATTCTGAAGCTTTCTTT
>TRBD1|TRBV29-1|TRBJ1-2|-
CSVEDRLGDRGIRANYGYTF
TGCAGCGTTGAAGATCGGTTGGGAGACAGGGGGATCCGAGCTAACTATGGCTACACCTTC
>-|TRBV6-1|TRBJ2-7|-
CASSPITGSYEQYF
TGTGCCAGCAGTCCAATTACAGGGTCCTACGAGCAGTACTTC
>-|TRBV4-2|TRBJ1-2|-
CASSHETGNPHGYTF
TGTGCCAGCAGCCACGAAACAGGCAATCCCCATGGCTACACCTTC
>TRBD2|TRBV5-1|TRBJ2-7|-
CASSFLAGGSYEQYF
TGCGCCAGCAGCTTCCTAGCGGGGGGTTCCTACGAGCAGTACTTC
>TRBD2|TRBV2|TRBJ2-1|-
CASSEWTSGYNEQFF
TGTGCCAGCAGTGAATGGACTAGCGGGTACAATGAGCAGTTCTTC
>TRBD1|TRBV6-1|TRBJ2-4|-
CASSGQGLAKNIQYF
TGTGCCAGCAGTGGACAGGGTCTAGCCAAAAACATTCAGTACTTC
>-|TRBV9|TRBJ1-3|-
CASSRLPDSLAEDTIYF
TGTGCCAGCAGCCGCCTACCTGACAGCCTCGCCGAGGACACCATATATTTT
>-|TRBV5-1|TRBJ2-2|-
CASSFGGRGAGELFF
TGCGCCAGCAGCTTCGGAGGCAGGGGTGCCGGGGAGCTGTTTTTT
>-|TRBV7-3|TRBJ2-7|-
CASSLLVPIWPGEQYF
TGTGCCAGCAGCTTATTAGTTCCCATTTGGCCGGGCGAGCAGTACTTC
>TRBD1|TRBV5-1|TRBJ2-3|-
CASSLTGRVSGNTQYF
TGCGCCAGCAGCCTGACAGGGCGGGTCAGTGGTAATACGCAGTATTTT